This T cell receptor (beta chain) was sequenced in a study of cytomegalovirus exposure and HLA in healthy donors. Overall study: The 120 or so validation repertoires were produced on the same platform as the roughly 690 repertoires of the first cohort. This was reported in a later analysis.

Study-wide results and caveats: The study put under 200 TCR beta chains on its list as cytomegalovirus-associated. Rare sequences made up most TCRs, while some public TCRs were found in many donors.

In this sample, this clone turned up once. The antigen remains undetermined. Produced via immunoSEQ multiplex PCR; TCRdb's table is partial and in-frame only. The sample yields 150,000 to 200,000 clones, roughly nine tenths seen once. This CDR3 region has 13 residues. CDR1 is GTSNPN, CDR2 SVGIG, per germline (reference sequence). Between the trimmed V and J ends, which lost 3 bases and 1 base, there was a span of 9 bases. Input material: PBMCs. This TCR derives from a young man in good health and CMV-seropositive. This chain links TRBV30 with TRBJ1-1; maybe TRBD1 (5 bases). The CDR3 spells CAWSWGGNTEAFF. Written as DNA, the CDR3 is TGTGCCTGGAGCTGGGGGGGGAACACTGAAGCTTTCTTT.